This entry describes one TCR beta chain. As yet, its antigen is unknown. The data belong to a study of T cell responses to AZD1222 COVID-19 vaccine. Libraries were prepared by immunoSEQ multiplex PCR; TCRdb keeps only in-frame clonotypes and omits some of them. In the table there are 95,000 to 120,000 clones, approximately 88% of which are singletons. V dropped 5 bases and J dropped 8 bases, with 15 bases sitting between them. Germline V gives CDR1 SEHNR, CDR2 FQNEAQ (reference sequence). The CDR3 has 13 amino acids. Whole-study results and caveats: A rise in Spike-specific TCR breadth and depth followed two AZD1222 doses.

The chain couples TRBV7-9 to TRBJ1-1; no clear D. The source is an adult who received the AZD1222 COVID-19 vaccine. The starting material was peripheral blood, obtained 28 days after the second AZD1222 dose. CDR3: CASSPGSFGEAFF. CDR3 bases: TGTGCCAGCAGCCCCGGGAGTTTTGGGGAAGCTTTCTTT.